These 15 T cell receptor beta chains came from one sample sequenced in a study of cytomegalovirus exposure and HLA in healthy donors. PCR used 60 Vbeta primers and 13 Jbeta primers. Libraries were prepared by immunoSEQ multiplex PCR; TCRdb keeps only in-frame clonotypes and omits some of them. This table has tens of thousands of clones, about 81% appearing once. Sequenced sample: PBMCs. The receptors were gathered from a man between 65 and 79 years old in good health and CMV-seronegative.

The V gene is TRBV9, the J gene TRBJ2-4, with 7 bases fitting TRBD2. Germline V gene sequence: CDR1 SGDLS, CDR2 YYNGEE. Trimming removed 4 bases from V and 7 bases from J; junction bases left unmatched: 2. The CDR3 has 12 residues. The CDR3 region has the DNA TGTGCCAGCAGCCCCGGGGGGAACATTCAGTACTTC. Amino acids: CASSPGGNIQYF.

The V gene is TRBV5-4, the J gene TRBJ2-2; 9 bases are a match to TRBD1. CDR3 size: 16 residues. Looked up from germline, CDR1 is SGHNT and CDR2 is YYREEE (reference sequence). V dropped 1 base and J dropped 7; count of bases not matched to a gene: 8. The CDR3 loop reads CASSLWGTGSVGELFF. In nucleotides, the CDR3 is TGTGCCAGCAGCTTGTGGGGGACAGGGTCGGTCGGGGAGCTGTTTTTT.

The J gene is TRBJ2-2, the V gene TRBV29-1, with D perhaps TRBD2 (5 bases). V lost 3 bases and J 2 bases, leaving 10 bases between the germline ends. Germline CDR1 and CDR2: SQVTM and ANQGSEA. The CDR3 extends over 14 amino acids. CDR3 region: CSVDTTGNTGELFF. The CDR3 DNA sequence: TGCAGCGTTGATACTACGGGAAACACCGGGGAGCTGTTTTTT.

The J gene is TRBJ2-5, the V gene TRBV5-1; TRBD1 matches at 7 bases. J lost 2 bases, V lost 4 bases, and 5 bases had no gene match. Germline V CDR1 and CDR2: SGHRS, YFSETQ. This CDR3 is 14 amino acids long. CDR3 in DNA: TGCGCCAGCAGCCTTCTGACAGGGCAAGAGACCCAGTACTTC. It yields the protein CASSLLTGQETQYF.

This clone has just one count. V gene TRBV5-1 combines with J gene TRBJ2-5; 7 nucleotides match TRBD2. The J call may be mistaken, given a closer DNA end match to TRBJ2-7. Germline-derived CDR1 and CDR2 are SGHRS and YFSETQ. CDR3 length: 15 amino acids. As DNA, the CDR3 is TGCGCCAGCAGCTTGGCTCGCGGGAGCTCCTACGAGCAGTACTTC. It translates to CASSLARGSSYEQYF.

This clone has more than one count but fewer than ten. The gene calls are TRBV7-2 and TRBJ2-5, with D possibly matching TRBD1 (6 bases). Per the germline V gene, CDR1 is SGHTA and CDR2 is FQGNSA. The V end was cut by 1 base, the J end by 11 bases, with 11 bases between. The CDR3 spans 12 residues. The CDR3 bases are TGTGCCAGCAGCTTAGGACAGGCGAGACAGTACTTC. Residues: CASSLGQARQYF.

This clone was seen only once. The chain couples TRBV2 to TRBJ2-1; 10 bases are a match to TRBD2. The germline V gene encodes CDR1 SNHLY and CDR2 FYNNEI. This CDR3 is 15 amino acids long. Trimming cost V 1 base and J 8 bases; bases outside gene matches: 5. CDR3 protein: CASSEEGLATHEQFF. The CDR3, as DNA: TGTGCCAGCAGTGAAGAGGGACTAGCGACGCATGAGCAGTTCTTC.

The rearrangement links TRBV7-9 to TRBJ1-2; D not resolved. V lost 5 bases, J lost 4 bases, and 14 bases lay in between. The CDR3 sequence is 14 residues long. Germline assignment: CDR1 SEHNR and CDR2 FQNEAQ (reference sequence). The CDR3 sequence is CASSLDAGGYGYTF. For the CDR3, the DNA is TGTGCCAGCAGCCTAGACGCCGGTGGCTATGGCTACACCTTC.

V gene TRBV29-1 combines with J gene TRBJ2-2; D is ambiguous. Trimming pared 5 bases from V and 2 bases from J, leaving 12 bases between. The CDR3 totals 14 residues. Germline CDR1 and CDR2: SQVTM and ANQGSEA. CDR3 coding DNA: TGCAGCGTTTCCCGTACCACAAACACCGGGGAGCTGTTTTTT. Amino acids: CSVSRTTNTGELFF.

The J gene is TRBJ2-2, the V gene TRBV7-8; TRBD2 agrees at 13 bases. After removal of 3 bases from V and 7 bases from J, the junction contained 8 bases not matched to a gene. Looked up from germline, CDR1 is SGHVS and CDR2 is FQNEAQ. This CDR3 has 17 amino acids. CDR3 bases: TGTGCCAGCAGCTTGACGCCCGGGACTAGCGGGATCGGGGAGCTGTTTTTT. It codes for CASSLTPGTSGIGELFF.

This chain links TRBV29-1 with TRBJ2-7, with D maybe TRBD1 (5 bases). The length of the CDR3 is 13 residues. Per germline, CDR1 SQVTM and CDR2 ANQGSEA. V lost 0 bases and J lost 11, with 17 bases in between. The CDR3 DNA sequence: TGCAGCGTTGAAGATCGAGCGCGAAAAGGGGAGTACTTC. The encoded protein is CSVEDRARKGEYF.

The rearrangement links TRBV7-9 to TRBJ1-6; TRBD1 matches at 7 bases. There are 13 residues in the CDR3. The J segment lost 12 bases and the V segment lost 5 bases, leaving 7 bases of the junction unmatched. Germline V gene data show CDR1 as SEHNR and CDR2 as FQNEAQ (reference sequence). CDR3 coding DNA: TGTGCCAGCAGCGATACAGGGGCTCAACCCCTCCACTTT. Amino acids: CASSDTGAQPLHF. The variable domain in full, with the rest retrieved from reference TRBV7-9 and TRBJ1-6, is DTGVSQNPRHKITKRGQNVTFRCDPISEHNRLYWYRQTLGQGPEFLTYFQNEAQLEKSRLLSDRFSAERPKGSFSTLEIQRTEQGDSAMYLCASSDTGAQPLHFGNGTRLTVT.

This sequence joins TRBV5-1 and TRBJ1-1; D might be TRBD1 (5 bases). Trimming took 0 bases from V and 6 from J, leaving 15 bases between them. Germline assignment: CDR1 SGHRS and CDR2 YFSETQ. The CDR3 totals 15 residues. The CDR3 protein is CASSLDLRGGAEAFF. CDR3 DNA sequence: TGCGCCAGCAGCTTGGACTTAAGGGGTGGCGCTGAAGCTTTCTTT.

The CDR3 DNA is TGTGCCAGCAGCCCGGGACTACCCAACTACGAGCAGTACTTC. Amino acid sequence: CASSPGLPNYEQYF. V gene TRBV9 combines with J gene TRBJ2-5, with TRBD2 matching 7 bases. Judging by the DNA end, TRBJ2-7 fits better; the J call may be wrong. Germline values: CDR1 SGDLS, CDR2 YYNGEE. This CDR3 region has 14 residues.

The chain links TRBV7-2 to TRBJ2-7; D ambiguous. Germline CDR1 and CDR2: SGHTA and FQGNSA. Trimming took 7 bases from V and 7 from J, leaving 14 bases between them. This CDR3 contains 12 residues. As DNA, the CDR3 is TGTGCCAGCACCAACCCAACGGAGGAGCAGTACTTC. Encoded protein: CASTNPTEEQYF.